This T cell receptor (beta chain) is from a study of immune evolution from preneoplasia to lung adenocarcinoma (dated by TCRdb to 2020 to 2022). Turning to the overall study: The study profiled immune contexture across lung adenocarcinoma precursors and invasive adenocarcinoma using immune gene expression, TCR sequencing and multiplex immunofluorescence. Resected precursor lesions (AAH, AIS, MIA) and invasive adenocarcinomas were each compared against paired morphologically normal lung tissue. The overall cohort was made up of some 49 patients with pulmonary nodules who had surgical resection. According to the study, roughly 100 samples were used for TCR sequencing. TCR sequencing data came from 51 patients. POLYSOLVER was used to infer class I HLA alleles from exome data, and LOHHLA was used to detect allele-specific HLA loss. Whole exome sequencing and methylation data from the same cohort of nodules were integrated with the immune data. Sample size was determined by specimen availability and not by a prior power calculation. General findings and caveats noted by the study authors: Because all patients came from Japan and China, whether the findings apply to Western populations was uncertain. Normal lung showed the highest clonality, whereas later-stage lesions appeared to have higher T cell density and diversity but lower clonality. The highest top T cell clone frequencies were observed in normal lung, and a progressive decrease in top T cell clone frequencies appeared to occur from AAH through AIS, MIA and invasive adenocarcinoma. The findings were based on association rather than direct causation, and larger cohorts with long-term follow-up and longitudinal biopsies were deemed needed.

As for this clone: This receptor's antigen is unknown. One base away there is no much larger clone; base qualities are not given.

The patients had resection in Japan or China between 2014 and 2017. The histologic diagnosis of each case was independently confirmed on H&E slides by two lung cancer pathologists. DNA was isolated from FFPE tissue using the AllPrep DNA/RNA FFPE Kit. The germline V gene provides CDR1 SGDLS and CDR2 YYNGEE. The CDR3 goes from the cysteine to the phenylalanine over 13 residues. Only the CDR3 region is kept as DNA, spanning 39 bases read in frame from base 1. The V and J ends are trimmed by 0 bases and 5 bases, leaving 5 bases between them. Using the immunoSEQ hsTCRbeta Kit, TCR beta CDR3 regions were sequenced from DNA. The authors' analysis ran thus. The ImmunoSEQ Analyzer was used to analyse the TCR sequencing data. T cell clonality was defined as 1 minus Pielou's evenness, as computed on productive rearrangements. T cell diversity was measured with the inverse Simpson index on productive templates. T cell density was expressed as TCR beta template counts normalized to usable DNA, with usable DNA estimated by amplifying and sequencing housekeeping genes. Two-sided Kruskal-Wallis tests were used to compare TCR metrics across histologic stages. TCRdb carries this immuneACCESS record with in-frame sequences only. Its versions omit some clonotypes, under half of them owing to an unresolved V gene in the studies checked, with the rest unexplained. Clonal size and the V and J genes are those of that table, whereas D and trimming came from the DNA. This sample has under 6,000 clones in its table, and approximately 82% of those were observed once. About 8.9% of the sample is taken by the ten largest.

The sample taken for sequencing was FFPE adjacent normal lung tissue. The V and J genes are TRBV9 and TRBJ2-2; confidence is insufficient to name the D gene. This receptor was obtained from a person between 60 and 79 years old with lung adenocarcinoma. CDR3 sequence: CASSVDLTGELFF. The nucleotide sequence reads TGTGCCAGCAGCGTAGACTTAACCGGGGAGCTGTTTTTT.